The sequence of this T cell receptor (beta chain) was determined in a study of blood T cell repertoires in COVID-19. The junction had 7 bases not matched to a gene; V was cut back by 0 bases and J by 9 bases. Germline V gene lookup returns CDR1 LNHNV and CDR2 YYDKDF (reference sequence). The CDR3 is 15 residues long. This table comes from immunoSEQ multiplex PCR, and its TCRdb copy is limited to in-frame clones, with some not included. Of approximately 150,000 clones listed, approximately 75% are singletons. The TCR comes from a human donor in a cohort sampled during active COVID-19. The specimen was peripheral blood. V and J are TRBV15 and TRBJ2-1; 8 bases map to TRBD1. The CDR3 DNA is TGTGCCACCAGCAGAGATCTGGACAGGGTTACTGAGCAGTTCTTC. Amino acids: CATSRDLDRVTEQFF.